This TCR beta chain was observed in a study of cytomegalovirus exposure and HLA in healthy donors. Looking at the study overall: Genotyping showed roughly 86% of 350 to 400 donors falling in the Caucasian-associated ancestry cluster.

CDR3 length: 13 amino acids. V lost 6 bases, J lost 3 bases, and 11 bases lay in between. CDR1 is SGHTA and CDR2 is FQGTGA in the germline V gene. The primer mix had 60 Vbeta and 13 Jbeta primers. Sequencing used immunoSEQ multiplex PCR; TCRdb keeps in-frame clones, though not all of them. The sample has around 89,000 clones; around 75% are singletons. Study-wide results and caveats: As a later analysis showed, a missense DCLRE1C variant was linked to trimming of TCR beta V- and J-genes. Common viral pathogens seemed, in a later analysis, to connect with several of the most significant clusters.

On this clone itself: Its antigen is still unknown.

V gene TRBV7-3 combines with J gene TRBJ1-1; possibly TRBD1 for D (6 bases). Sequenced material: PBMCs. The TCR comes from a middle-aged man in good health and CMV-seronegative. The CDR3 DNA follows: TGTGCCAGCAGACAGGACAGTTACACTGAAGCTTTCTTT. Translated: CASRQDSYTEAFF.